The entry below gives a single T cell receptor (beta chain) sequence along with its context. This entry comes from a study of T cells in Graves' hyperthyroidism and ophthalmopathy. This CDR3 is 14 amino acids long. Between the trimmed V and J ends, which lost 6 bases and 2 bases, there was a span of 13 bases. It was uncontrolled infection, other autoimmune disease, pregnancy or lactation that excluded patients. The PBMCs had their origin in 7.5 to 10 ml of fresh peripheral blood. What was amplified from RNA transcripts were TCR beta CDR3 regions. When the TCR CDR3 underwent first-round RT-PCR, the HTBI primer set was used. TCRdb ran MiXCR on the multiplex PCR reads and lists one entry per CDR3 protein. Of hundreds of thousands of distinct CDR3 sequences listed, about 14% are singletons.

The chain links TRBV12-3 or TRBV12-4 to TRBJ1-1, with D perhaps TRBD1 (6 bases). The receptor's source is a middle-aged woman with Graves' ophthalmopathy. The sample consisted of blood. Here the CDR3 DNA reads TGTGCCAGCAGCCCTTACAGGGACAACACTGAAGCTTTCTTT. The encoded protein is CASSPYRDNTEAFF.